The next 12 T cell receptor beta chains were all read from a single sample in a study of CXCR3-negative and CXCR3-positive naive CD8 T cells. The TRB libraries of cDNA were built by UMI-labeled 5' RACE. For each CDR3 protein, TCRdb gives one entry from its re-call of the 5' RACE reads, without DNA. Its clone listing holds approximately 56,000 distinct CDR3 sequences. Sequenced: memory CD8+ T cells from blood. These TCRs come from a human donor in good health. Some clones in this sample may be carry-over from other donors' samples.

The rearrangement links TRBV29-1 to TRBJ1-3. The CDR3 has 13 residues. Germline assignment: CDR1 SQVTM and CDR2 ANQGSEA. The CDR3 sequence: CSAGVGSGNTIYF. Based on the CDR3 plus reference TRBV29-1 and TRBJ1-3, the full variable domain is SAVISQKPSRDICQRGTSLTIQCQVDSQVTMMFWYRQQPGQSLTLIATANQGSEATYESGFVIDKFPISRPNLTFSTLTVSNMSPEDSSIYLCSAGVGSGNTIYFGEGSWLTVV.

V and J are TRBV7-9 and TRBJ2-3. Germline CDR1 and CDR2: SEHNR and FQNEAQ (reference sequence). There are 12 residues in the CDR3. This chain's CDR3 is CASSYGADTQYF. The full variable domain, rest sourced from reference TRBV7-9 and TRBJ2-3, is DTGVSQNPRHKITKRGQNVTFRCDPISEHNRLYWYRQTLGQGPEFLTYFQNEAQLEKSRLLSDRFSAERPKGSFSTLEIQRTEQGDSAMYLCASSYGADTQYFGPGTRLTVL.

The J gene is TRBJ1-1, the V gene TRBV27; TCRdb lists TRBD1, though no DNA is available to test this call. The CDR3 is made up of 13 amino acids. Per germline, CDR1 MNHEY and CDR2 SMNVEV (reference sequence). CDR3 sequence reads: CASSIGTGYEAFF.

The chain couples TRBV12-3 or TRBV12-4 to TRBJ2-5. The CDR3 covers 13 residues. The CDR3 loop reads CASSPDVAETQYF.

The chain carries TRBV3-1 and TRBJ2-5. The CDR3 sequence is 15 residues long. In germline, CDR1 is LGHDT, CDR2 YNNKEL (reference sequence). The CDR3 spells CASSQVGGYQETQYF.

The rearrangement joins TRBV27 to TRBJ1-5; TCRdb outputs TRBD1, but without DNA this stays unchecked. The germline CDR1 and CDR2 sequences are MNHEY and SMNVEV (reference sequence). The CDR3 totals 16 residues. CDR3 residues: CASSSRDTIVNQPQHF.

The gene calls are TRBV11-3 and TRBJ2-2; TCRdb's D call of TRBD1 is untestable without DNA. This CDR3 has 16 amino acids. Germline V gene data show CDR1 as SGHNT and CDR2 as YENEEA. The CDR3 region is CASSLTGGGSTGELFF.

The V and J genes are TRBV6-4 and TRBJ2-3; TCRdb proposes TRBD2, but this gene call is untestable without DNA. CDR1 is MRHNA, CDR2 SNTAGT, per germline. The CDR3 is 18 amino acids. CDR3 protein: CASSFSATSGGYTDTQYF.

CDR3 protein: CASSRRPNTGELFF. The rearrangement links TRBV7-3 to TRBJ2-2. The CDR3 contains 14 residues. Germline V gene lookup returns CDR1 SGHTA and CDR2 FQGTGA.

V gene TRBV4-3 combines with J gene TRBJ2-6; TCRdb names TRBD1, which stays unverified in the absence of DNA. The CDR3 covers 15 residues. Germline loops: CDR1 LGHNA, CDR2 YSLEER. This CDR3 is CASSQVGGGANVLTF.

The chain carries TRBV28 and TRBJ1-6; TCRdb lists TRBD1, though no DNA is available to test this call. From germline, CDR1 is MDHEN and CDR2 SYDVKM. The CDR3 has 16 residues. The CDR3 sequence: CATKPLVRGENSPLHF.

The chain links TRBV27 to TRBJ1-2. Germline loops: CDR1 MNHEY, CDR2 SMNVEV (reference sequence). This CDR3 spans 13 amino acids. CDR3 amino acids: CASSLSQHYGYTF.